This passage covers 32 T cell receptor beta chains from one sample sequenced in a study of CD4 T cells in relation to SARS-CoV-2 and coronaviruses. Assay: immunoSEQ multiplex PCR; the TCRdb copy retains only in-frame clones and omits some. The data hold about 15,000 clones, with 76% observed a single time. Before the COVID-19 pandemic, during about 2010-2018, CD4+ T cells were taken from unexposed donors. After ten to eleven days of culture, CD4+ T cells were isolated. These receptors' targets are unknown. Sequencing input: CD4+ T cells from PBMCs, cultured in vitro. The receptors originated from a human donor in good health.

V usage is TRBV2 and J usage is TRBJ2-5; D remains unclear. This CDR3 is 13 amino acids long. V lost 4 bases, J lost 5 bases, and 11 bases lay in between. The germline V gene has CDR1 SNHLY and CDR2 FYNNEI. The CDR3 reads CASSGPDGETQYF. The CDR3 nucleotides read TGTGCCAGCAGTGGGCCTGACGGTGAGACCCAGTACTTC. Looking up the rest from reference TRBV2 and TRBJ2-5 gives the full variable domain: EPEVTQTPSHQVTQMGQEVILRCVPISNHLYFYWYRQILGQKVEFLVSFYNNEISEKSEIFDDQFSVERPDGSNFTLKIRSTKLEDSAMYFCASSGPDGETQYFGPGTRLLVL.

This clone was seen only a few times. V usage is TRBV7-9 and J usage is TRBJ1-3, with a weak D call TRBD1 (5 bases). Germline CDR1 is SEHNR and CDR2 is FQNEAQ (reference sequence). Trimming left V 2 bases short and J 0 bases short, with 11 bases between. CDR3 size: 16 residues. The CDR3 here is CASSLLGADSGNTIYF. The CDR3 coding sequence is TGTGCCAGCAGCTTACTTGGGGCTGACTCTGGAAACACCATATATTTT.

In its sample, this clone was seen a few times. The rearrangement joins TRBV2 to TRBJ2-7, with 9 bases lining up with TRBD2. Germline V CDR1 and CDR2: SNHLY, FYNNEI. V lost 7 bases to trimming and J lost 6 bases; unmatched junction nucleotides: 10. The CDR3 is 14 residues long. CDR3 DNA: TGTGCCAGCAACGAATCTAGCGGGAAGGCCGAGCAGTACTTC. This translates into CASNESSGKAEQYF.

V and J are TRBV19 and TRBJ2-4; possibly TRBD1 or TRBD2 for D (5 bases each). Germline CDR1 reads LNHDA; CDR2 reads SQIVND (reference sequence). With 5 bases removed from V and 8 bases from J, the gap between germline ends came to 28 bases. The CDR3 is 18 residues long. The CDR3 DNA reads TGTGCCAGTAGTTTTGGAAGGAGAGCGGCCCGGGTGGGGGACATTCAGTACTTC. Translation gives CASSFGRRAARVGDIQYF.

CDR3 bases: TGTGCCAGCAGCTCCAGGACAGGGGGCGCGGGGTCACCCCTCCACTTT. Amino acids: CASSSRTGGAGSPLHF. The chain joins TRBV5-4 to TRBJ1-6; 11 bases agree with TRBD1. The CDR3 runs 16 residues. After removal of 3 bases from V and 10 bases from J, the junction contained 9 bases not matched to a gene. From germline, CDR1 is SGHNT and CDR2 YYREEE (reference sequence).

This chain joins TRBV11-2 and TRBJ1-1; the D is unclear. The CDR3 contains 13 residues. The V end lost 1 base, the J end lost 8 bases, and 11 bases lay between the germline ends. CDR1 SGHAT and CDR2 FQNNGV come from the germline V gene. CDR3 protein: CASSLAAGREAFF. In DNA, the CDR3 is TGTGCCAGCAGCTTAGCGGCCGGGAGGGAAGCTTTCTTT.

The CDR3 DNA sequence: TGTGCTAGTGGTTATTCAGGGAGGCACGAGCAGTACTTC. This codes for CASGYSGRHEQYF. This chain uses TRBV12-5 with TRBJ2-7, with a possible D match to TRBD2 (6 bases). This CDR3 region has 13 residues. V lost 4 bases to trimming and J lost 5 bases, with 12 bases between them. Germline V gene sequence: CDR1 LGHNT, CDR2 FRNRAP. Together with reference TRBV12-5 and TRBJ2-7, the CDR3 gives the full variable domain: DARVTQTPRHKVTEMGQEVTMRCQPILGHNTVFWYRQTMMQGLELLAYFRNRAPLDDSGMPKDRFSAEMPDATLATLKIQPSEPRDSAVYFCASGYSGRHEQYFGPGTRLTVT.

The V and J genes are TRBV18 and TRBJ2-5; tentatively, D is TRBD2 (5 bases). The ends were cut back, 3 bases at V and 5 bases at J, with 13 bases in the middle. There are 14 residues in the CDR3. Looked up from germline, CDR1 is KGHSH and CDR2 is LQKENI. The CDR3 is CASSPAEDPETQYF. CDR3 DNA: TGTGCCAGCTCACCCGCGGAGGACCCTGAGACCCAGTACTTC.

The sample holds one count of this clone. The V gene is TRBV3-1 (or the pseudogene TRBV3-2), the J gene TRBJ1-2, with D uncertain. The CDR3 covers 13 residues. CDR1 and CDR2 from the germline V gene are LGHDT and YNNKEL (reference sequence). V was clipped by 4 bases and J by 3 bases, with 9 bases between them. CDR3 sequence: CASSRGPDYGYTF. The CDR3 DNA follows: TGTGCCAGCAGCCGAGGGCCGGACTATGGCTACACCTTC.

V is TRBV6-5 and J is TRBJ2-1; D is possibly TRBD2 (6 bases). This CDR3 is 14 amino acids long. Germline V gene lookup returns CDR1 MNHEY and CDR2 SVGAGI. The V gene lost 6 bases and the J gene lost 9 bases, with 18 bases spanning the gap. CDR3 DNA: TGTGCCAGCAGCGTTGCTAGCGAAAGAAGTGAGCAGTTCTTC. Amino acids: CASSVASERSEQFF.

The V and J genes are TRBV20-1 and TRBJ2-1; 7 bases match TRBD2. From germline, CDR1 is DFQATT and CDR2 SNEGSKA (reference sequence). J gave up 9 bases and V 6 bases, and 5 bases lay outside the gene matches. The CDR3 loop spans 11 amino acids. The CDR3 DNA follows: TGCAGTGCCGCGGGAGCAGGTGAGCAGTTCTTC. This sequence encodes CSAAGAGEQFF.

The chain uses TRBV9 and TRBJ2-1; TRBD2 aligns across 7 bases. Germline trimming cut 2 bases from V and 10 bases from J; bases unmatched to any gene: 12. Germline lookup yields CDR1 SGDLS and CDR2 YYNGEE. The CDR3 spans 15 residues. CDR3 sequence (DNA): TGTGCCAGCAGCGTCTCGCGGGAGCTCTGGCGGGAGCAGTTCTTC. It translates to CASSVSRELWREQFF.

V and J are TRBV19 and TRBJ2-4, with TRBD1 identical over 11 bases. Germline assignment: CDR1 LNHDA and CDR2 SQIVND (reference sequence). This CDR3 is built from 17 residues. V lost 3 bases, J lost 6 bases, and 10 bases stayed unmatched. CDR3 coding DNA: TGTGCCAGTAGTATTGGAGGAGGGACAGGGGGAAGAAACATTCAGTACTTC. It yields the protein CASSIGGGTGGRNIQYF.

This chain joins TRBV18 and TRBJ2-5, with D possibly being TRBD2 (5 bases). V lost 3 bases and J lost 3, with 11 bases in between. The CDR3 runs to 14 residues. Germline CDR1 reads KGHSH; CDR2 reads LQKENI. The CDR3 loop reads CASSPGTEEETQYF. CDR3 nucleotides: TGTGCCAGCTCACCGGGTACGGAGGAAGAGACCCAGTACTTC.

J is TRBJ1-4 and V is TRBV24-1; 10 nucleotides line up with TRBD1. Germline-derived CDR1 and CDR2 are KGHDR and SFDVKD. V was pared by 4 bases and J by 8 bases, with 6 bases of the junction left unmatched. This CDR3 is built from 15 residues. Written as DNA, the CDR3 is TGTGCCACCAGTGACCCGGGACAGGGGCAGGAAAAACTGTTTTTT. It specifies CATSDPGQGQEKLFF.

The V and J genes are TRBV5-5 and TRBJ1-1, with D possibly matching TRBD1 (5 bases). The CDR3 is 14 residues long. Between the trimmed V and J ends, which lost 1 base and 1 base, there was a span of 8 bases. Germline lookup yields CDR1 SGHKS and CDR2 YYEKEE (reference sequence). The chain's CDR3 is CASSLWDGNTEAFF. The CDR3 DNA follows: TGTGCCAGCAGCTTGTGGGACGGGAACACTGAAGCTTTCTTT.

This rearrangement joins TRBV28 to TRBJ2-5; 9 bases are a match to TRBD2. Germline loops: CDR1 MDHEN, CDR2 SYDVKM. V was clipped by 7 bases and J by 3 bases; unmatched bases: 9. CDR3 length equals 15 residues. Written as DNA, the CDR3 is TGTGCCAGCACCGGACAGCGGGGGGCCGAAGAGACCCAGTACTTC. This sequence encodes CASTGQRGAEETQYF.

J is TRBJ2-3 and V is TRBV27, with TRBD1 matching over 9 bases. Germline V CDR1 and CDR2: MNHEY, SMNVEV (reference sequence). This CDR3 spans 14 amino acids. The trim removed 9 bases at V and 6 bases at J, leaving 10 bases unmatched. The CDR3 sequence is CASAGTGWGDTQYF. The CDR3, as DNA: TGTGCCAGTGCCGGGACAGGGTGGGGGGATACGCAGTATTTT.

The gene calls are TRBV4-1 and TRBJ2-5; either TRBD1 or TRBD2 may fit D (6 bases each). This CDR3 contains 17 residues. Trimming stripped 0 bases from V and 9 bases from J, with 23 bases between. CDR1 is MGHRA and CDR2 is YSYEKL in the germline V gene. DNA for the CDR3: TGCGCCAGCAGCCAAGAATTTATAGCGGAGGGGGTCCGGGCCCAGTACTTC. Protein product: CASSQEFIAEGVRAQYF.

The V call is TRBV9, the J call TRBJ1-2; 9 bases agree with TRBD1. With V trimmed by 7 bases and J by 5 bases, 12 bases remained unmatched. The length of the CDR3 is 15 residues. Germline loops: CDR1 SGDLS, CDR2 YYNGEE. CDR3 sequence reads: CASDPTGTGSYGYTF. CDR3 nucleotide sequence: TGTGCCAGCGACCCCACCGGGACAGGGAGTTATGGCTACACCTTC.

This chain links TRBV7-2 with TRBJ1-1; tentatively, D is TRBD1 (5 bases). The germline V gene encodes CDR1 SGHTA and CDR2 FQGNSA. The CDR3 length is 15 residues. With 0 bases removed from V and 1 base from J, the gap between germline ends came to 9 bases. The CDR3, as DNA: TGTGCCAGCAGCTTAGCTGGGGCAGGGAACACTGAAGCTTTCTTT. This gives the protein CASSLAGAGNTEAFF.

The CDR3 loop is CASSFIGWSSTEAFF. The CDR3 region has the DNA TGTGCCAGCAGTTTCATCGGATGGTCGAGCACTGAAGCTTTCTTT. The chain links TRBV7-8 to TRBJ1-1, with D unresolved. Per germline, CDR1 SGHVS and CDR2 FQNEAQ. V was cut by 6 bases and J by 4 bases, with 18 bases left in between. This CDR3 has 15 residues. Based on the CDR3 plus reference TRBV7-8 and TRBJ1-1, the full variable domain is GAGVSQSPRYKVAKRGQDVALRCDPISGHVSLFWYQQALGQGPEFLTYFQNEAQLDKSGLPSDRFFAERPEGSVSTLKIQRTQQEDSAVYLCASSFIGWSSTEAFFGQGTRLTVV.

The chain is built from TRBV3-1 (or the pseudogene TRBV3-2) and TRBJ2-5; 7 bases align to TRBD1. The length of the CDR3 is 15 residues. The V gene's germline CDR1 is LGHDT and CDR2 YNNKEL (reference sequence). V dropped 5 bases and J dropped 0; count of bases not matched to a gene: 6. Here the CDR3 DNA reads TGTGCCAGCAGCTACGGGACAGACTACCAAGAGACCCAGTACTTC. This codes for CASSYGTDYQETQYF.

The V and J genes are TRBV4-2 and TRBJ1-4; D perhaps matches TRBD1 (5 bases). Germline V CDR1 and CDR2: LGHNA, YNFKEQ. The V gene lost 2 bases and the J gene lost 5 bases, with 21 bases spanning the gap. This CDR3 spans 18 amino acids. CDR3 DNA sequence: TGTGCCAGCAGCCAATGGGGTTCAGGGCAGGGCCGGAATGAAAAACTGTTTTTT. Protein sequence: CASSQWGSGQGRNEKLFF.

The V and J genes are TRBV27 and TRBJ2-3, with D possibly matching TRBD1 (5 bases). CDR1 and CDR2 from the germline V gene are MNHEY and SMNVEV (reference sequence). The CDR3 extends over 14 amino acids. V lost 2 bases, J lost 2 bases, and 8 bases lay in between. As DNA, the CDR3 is TGTGCCAGCAGTTTAATCAGGGCCACAGATACGCAGTATTTT. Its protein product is CASSLIRATDTQYF.

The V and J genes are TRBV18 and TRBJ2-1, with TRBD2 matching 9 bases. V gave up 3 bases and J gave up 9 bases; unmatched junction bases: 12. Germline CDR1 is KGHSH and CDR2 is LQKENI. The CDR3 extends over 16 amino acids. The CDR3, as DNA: TGTGCCAGCTCACCTGATATTAGCGGGAGTTTGGGTGAGCAGTTCTTC. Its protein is CASSPDISGSLGEQFF.

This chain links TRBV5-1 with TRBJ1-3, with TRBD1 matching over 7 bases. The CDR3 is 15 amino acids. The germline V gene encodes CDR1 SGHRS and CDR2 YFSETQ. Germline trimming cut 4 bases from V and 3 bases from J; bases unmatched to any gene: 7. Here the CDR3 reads CASSQGGFGGNTIYF. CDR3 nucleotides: TGCGCCAGCAGCCAGGGGGGGTTCGGTGGAAACACCATATATTTT.

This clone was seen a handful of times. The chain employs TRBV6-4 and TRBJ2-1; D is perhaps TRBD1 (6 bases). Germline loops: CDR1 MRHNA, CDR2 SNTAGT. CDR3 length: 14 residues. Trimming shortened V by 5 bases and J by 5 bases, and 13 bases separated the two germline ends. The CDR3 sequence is CASSPHRAHNEQFF. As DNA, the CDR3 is TGTGCCAGCAGTCCCCACAGGGCTCACAATGAGCAGTTCTTC.

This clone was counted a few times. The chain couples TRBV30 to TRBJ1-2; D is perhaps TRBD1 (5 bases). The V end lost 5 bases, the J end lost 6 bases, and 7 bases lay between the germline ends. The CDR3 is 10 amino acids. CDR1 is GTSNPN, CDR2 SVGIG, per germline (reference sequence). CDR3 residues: CAWGGDGYTF. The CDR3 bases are TGTGCCTGGGGGGGGGATGGCTACACCTTC.

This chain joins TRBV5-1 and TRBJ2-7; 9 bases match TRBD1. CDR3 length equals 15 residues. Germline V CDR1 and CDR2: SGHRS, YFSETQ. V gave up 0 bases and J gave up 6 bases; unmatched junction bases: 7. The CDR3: CASSLGTGEWSEQYF. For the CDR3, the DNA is TGCGCCAGCAGCTTGGGGACAGGGGAATGGAGCGAGCAGTACTTC. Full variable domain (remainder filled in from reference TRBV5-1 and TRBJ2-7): KAGVTQTPRYLIKTRGQQVTLSCSPISGHRSVSWYQQTPGQGLQFLFEYFSETQRNKGNFPGRFSGRQFSNSRSEMNVSTLELGDSALYLCASSLGTGEWSEQYFGPGTRLTVT.

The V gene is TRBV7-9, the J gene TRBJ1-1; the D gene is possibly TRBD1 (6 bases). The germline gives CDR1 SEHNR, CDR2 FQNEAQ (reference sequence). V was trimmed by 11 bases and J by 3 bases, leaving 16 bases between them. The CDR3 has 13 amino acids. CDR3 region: CARPVGGDTEAFF. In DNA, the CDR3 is TGTGCCCGCCCTGTGGGGGGCGACACTGAAGCTTTCTTT.

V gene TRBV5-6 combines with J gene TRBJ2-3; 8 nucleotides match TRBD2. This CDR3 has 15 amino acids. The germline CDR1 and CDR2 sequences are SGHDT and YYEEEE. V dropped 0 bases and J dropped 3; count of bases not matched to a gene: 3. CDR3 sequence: CASSLEGLGTDTQYF. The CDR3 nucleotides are TGTGCCAGCAGCTTGGAGGGACTAGGAACAGATACGCAGTATTTT.